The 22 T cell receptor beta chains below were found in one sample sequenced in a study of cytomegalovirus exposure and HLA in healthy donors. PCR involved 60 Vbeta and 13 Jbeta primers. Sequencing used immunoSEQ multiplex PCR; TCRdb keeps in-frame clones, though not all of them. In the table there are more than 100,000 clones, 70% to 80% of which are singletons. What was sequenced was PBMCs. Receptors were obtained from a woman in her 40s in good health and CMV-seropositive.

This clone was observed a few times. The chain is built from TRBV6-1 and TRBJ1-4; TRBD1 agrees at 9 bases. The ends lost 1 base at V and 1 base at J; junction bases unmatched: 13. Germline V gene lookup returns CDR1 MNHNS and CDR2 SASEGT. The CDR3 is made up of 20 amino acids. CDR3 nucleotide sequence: TGTGCCAGCAGTGAAGATCCACAGGGGGCATTTTTAAGAACTAATGAAAAACTGTTTTTT. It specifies CASSEDPQGAFLRTNEKLFF.

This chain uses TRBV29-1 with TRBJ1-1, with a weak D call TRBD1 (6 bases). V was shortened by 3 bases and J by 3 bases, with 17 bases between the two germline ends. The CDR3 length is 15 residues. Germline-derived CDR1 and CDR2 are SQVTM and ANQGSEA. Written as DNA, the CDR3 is TGCAGCGTTGAGCCAACAACAGGGTTATACACTGAAGCTTTCTTT. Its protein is CSVEPTTGLYTEAFF.

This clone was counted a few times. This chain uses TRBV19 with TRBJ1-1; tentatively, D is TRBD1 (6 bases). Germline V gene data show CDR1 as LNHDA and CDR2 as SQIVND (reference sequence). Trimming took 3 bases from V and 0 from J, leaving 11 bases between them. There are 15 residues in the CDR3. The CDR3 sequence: CASSILGQVNTEAFF. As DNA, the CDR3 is TGTGCCAGTAGTATTCTGGGACAAGTGAACACTGAAGCTTTCTTT.

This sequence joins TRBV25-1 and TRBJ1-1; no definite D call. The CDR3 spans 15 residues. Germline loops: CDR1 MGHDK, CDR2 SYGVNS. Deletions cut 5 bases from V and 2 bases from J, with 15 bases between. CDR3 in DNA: TGTGCCAGCAGTAACTATATGAGAGGCAACACTGAAGCTTTCTTT. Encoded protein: CASSNYMRGNTEAFF.

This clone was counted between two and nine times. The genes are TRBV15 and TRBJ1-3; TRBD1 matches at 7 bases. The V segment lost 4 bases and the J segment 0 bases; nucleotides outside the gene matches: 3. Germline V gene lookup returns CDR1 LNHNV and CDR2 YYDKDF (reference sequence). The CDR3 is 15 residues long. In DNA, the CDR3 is TGTGCCACCAGCAAGACAGGGAACTCTGGAAACACCATATATTTT. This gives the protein CATSKTGNSGNTIYF. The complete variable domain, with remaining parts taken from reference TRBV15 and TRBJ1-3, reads DAMVIQNPRYQVTQFGKPVTLSCSQTLNHNVMYWYQQKSSQAPKLLFHYYDKDFNNEADTPDNFQSRRPNTSFCFLDIRSPGLGDTAMYLCATSKTGNSGNTIYFGEGSWLTVV.

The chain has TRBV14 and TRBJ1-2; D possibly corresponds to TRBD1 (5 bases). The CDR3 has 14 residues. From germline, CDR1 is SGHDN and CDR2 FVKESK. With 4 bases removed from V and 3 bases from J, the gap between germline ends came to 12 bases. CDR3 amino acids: CASSLFVGHYGYTF. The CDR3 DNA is TGTGCCAGCAGCCTTTTCGTGGGGCACTATGGCTACACCTTC.

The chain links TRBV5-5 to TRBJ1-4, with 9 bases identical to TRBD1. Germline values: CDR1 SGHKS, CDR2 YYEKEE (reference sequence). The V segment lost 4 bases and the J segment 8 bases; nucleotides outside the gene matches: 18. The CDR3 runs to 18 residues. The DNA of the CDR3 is TGTGCCAGCAGCCGTAGGCTATTAAAGGACAGGGGCGGGGAAAAACTGTTTTTT. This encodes CASSRRLLKDRGGEKLFF.

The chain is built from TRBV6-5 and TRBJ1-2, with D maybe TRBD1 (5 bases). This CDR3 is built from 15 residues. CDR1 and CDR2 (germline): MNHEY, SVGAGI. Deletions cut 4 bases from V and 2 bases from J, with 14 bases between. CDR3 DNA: TGTGCCAGCAGTTTCTATCCGACAGAGAACTATGGCTACACCTTC. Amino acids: CASSFYPTENYGYTF.

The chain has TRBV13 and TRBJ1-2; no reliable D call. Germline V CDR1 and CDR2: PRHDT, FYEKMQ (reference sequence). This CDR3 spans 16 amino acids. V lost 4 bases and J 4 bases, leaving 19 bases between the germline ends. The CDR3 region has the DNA TGTGCCAGCAGCTCCTCAGCGATCCTTACACTCTATGGCTACACCTTC. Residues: CASSSSAILTLYGYTF.

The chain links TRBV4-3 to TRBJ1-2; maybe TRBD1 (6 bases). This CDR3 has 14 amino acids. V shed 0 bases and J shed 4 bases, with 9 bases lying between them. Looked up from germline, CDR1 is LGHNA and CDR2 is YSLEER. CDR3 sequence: CASSQETGTYGYTF. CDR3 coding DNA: TGCGCCAGCAGCCAAGAAACAGGGACCTATGGCTACACCTTC.

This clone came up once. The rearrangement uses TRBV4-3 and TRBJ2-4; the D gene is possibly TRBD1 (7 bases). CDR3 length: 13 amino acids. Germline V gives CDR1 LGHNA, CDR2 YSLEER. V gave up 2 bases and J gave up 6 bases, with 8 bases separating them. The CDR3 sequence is CASSQQGGNIQYF. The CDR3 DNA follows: TGCGCCAGCAGCCAACAGGGGGGAAACATTCAGTACTTC.

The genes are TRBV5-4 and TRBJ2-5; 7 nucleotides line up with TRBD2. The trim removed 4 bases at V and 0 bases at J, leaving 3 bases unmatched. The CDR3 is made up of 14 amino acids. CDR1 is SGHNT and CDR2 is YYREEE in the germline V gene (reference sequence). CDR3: CASSTLADQETQYF. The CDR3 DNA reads TGTGCCAGCAGCACCCTAGCGGACCAAGAGACCCAGTACTTC.

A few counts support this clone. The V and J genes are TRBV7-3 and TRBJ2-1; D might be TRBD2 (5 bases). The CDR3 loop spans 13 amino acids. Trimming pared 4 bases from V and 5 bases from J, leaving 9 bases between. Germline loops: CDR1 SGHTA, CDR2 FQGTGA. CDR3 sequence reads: CASSSGEHNEQFF. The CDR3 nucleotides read TGTGCCAGCAGCTCCGGGGAACACAATGAGCAGTTCTTC.

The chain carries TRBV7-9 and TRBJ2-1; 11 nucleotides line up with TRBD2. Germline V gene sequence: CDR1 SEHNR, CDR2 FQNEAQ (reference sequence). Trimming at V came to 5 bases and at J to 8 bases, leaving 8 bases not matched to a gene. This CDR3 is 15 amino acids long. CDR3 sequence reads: CASSPTSGGGDEQFF. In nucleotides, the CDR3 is TGTGCCAGCAGCCCCACTAGCGGGGGAGGTGATGAGCAGTTCTTC.

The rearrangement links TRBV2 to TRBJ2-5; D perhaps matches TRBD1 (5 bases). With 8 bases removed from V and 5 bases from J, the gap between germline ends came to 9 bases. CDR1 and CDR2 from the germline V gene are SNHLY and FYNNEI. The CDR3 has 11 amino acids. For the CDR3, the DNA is TGTGCCAGCTGGGGCATTGAGACCCAGTACTTC. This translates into CASWGIETQYF. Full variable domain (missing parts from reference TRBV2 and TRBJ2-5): EPEVTQTPSHQVTQMGQEVILRCVPISNHLYFYWYRQILGQKVEFLVSFYNNEISEKSEIFDDQFSVERPDGSNFTLKIRSTKLEDSAMYFCASWGIETQYFGPGTRLLVL.

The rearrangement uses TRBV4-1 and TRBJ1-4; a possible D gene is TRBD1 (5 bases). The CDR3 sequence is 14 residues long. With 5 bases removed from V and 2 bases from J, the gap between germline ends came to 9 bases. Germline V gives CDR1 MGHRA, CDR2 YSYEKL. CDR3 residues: CASSLGPTNEKLFF. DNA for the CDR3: TGCGCCAGCAGCTTGGGGCCCACTAATGAAAAACTGTTTTTT.

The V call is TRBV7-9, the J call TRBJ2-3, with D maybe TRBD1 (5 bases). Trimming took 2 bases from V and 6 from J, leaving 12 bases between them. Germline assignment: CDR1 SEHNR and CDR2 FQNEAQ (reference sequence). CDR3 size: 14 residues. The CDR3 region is CASSLMTEPDTQYF. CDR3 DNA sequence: TGTGCCAGCAGCTTAATGACAGAACCCGATACGCAGTATTTT.

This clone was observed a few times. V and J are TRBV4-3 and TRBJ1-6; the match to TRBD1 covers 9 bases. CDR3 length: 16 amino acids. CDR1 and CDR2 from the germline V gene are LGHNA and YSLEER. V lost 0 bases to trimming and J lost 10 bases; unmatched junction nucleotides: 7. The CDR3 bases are TGCGCCAGCAGCCAAGAGCCGGGACAGGGCCAGTCACCCCTCCACTTT. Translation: CASSQEPGQGQSPLHF.

The CDR3 is CASSSMFPLETQYF. For the CDR3, the DNA is TGTGCCAGCAGCTCTATGTTCCCTCTGGAGACCCAGTACTTC. V usage is TRBV11-2 and J usage is TRBJ2-5; D gene ambiguous. Germline V gene sequence: CDR1 SGHAT, CDR2 FQNNGV. V shed 4 bases and J shed 5 bases, with 14 bases lying between them. CDR3 length: 14 amino acids.

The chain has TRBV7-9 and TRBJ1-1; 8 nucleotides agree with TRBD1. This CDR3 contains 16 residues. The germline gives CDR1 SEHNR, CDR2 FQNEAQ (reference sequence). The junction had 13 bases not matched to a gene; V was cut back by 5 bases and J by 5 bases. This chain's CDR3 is CASSADGQGWFTEAFF. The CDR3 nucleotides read TGTGCCAGCAGCGCAGATGGACAGGGATGGTTTACTGAAGCTTTCTTT.

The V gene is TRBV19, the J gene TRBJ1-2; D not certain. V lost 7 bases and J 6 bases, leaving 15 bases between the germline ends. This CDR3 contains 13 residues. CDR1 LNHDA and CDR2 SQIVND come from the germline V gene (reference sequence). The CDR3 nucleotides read TGTGCCAGTAAGTTCGTCGTCGGGGATGGCTACACCTTC. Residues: CASKFVVGDGYTF. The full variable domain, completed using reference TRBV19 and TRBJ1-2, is DGGITQSPKYLFRKEGQNVTLSCEQNLNHDAMYWYRQDPGQGLRLIYYSQIVNDFQKGDIAEGYSVSREKKESFPLTVTSAQKNPTAFYLCASKFVVGDGYTFGSGTRLTVV.

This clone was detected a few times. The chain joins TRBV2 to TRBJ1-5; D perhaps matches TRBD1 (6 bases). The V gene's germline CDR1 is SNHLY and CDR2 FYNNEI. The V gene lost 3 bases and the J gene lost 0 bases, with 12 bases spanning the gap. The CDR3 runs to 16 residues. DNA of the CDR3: TGTGCCAGCAGTGAGACAGGTACAGATAGCAATCAGCCCCAGCATTTT. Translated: CASSETGTDSNQPQHF.